The T cell receptor beta chain described here comes from a study of CD8 T cells in ankylosing spondylitis. TCRdb ran MiXCR on the 5' RACE reads and lists one entry per CDR3 protein. The sample lists 130,000 to 150,000 distinct CDR3 sequences, roughly 8% occurring once. As concerns this clonotype: What it binds is unknown.

Findings and caveats of the study: Apparently characteristic of ankylosing spondylitis blood was a TCR beta motif (about eight highly homologous variants). Disease-associated clones were CD8+ and fairly uncommon in peripheral blood. Clones linked to disease were reported to show significant enrichment in matched ankylosing spondylitis synovial fluid.

CDR1 is LGHNA, CDR2 YSLEER, per germline. The CDR3 has 12 amino acids. The junction had 4 bases not matched to a gene; V was cut back by 4 bases and J by 9 bases. Sequencing used synovial fluid, either unsorted or a sorted T cell fraction (not recorded which). The chain employs TRBV4-3 and TRBJ2-5, with TRBD1 identical over 8 bases. The receptor's source is a male donor with ankylosing spondylitis. CDR3 bases: TGCGCCAGCAGCCGACAGGGGACACCCCAGTACTTC. Protein sequence: CASSRQGTPQYF.